This TCR beta chain was captured by sequencing in a study of T cell responses to AZD1222 COVID-19 vaccine. Profiled with immunoSEQ multiplex PCR; TCRdb holds only in-frame clones, not every one. The repertoire includes roughly 150,000 clones, roughly 92% of them detected once, and roughly 1.6% sits in the top ten. V lost 5 bases and J lost 4, with 14 bases in between. Germline-derived CDR1 and CDR2 are MNHEY and SMNVEV (reference sequence). The CDR3 has 14 residues. V and J are TRBV27 and TRBJ1-2; D is unclear. The sequenced sample was peripheral blood, obtained on day 0 of AZD1222 vaccination. The clonotype comes from an adult in good health. The CDR3 reads CASSPERSGYGYTF. CDR3 DNA sequence: TGTGCCAGCAGTCCCGAGCGGTCGGGCTATGGCTACACCTTC.